This TCR beta chain was sequenced for a study of OX40 agonist ivuxolimab in advanced cancers. This table comes from immunoSEQ multiplex PCR, and its TCRdb copy is limited to in-frame clones, with some not included. The profile shows 85,000 or so clones, approximately 86% of them singletons. Details on this clone: Its antigen is unidentified.

Study-wide results and limits: Clonal expansion was seen in CD4+ and CD8+ blood T cells by week 6 at 0.1 to 3.0 mg/kg.

V dropped 5 bases and J dropped 8 bases, with 16 bases sitting between them. This CDR3 has 14 residues. CDR1 and CDR2 from the germline V gene are MNHEY and SVGAGI. The V and J genes are TRBV6-5 and TRBJ2-1, with a weak D call TRBD2 (6 bases). This receptor was identified in an adult with an advanced solid tumor such as melanoma, head and neck, liver or kidney cancer. The specimen comprised CD4+ or CD8+ T cells sorted from blood, sampled in a trial of the OX40 agonist ivuxolimab. The CDR3 region has the DNA TGTGCCAGCAGTCGCCGGGGTGGCGGGGATGAGCAGTTCTTC. Protein sequence: CASSRRGGGDEQFF.